This T cell receptor (beta chain) emerged from a study of metastatic and nonmetastatic thyroid tumors. Across the study: The study looked at repertoires side by side in blood and in tumor or nodule tissue from malignant and benign thyroid patients. The study, taken as a whole, reports: For both blood and tumor, malignant thyroid tumors reportedly showed significantly higher TCR beta diversity than benign nodules did.

The CDR3 has 11 residues. Germline V lookup: CDR1 LNHDA, CDR2 SQIVND (reference sequence). V lost 10 bases and J 12 bases, leaving 18 bases between the germline ends. No patient had received any treatment before thyroid surgery. As originally analysed: A distant-metastasis classifier for papillary thyroid cancer was built using CDR3 differences across clinicopathological groups. With MiXCR, TCRdb reprocessed the PCR reads. The V and J calls were determined by TCRdb, not by the authors. The table records 42,000 or so clones, around 18% of them present only once. This clone was counted between two and nine times. Its target is not known. This sequence may be a read error, since a much larger clone differs from it by one base.

The sample consisted of tumor tissue. The V and J genes are TRBV19 and TRBJ1-1; no firm D call. This TCR derives from a female donor with papillary thyroid cancer or a benign thyroid nodule (not recorded which). Some clones in this sample may be carry-over from other donors' samples. CDR3 sequence (DNA): TGTGCCACCACTGGACCGCAAGCATCTTTCTTT. Protein sequence: CATTGPQASFF.